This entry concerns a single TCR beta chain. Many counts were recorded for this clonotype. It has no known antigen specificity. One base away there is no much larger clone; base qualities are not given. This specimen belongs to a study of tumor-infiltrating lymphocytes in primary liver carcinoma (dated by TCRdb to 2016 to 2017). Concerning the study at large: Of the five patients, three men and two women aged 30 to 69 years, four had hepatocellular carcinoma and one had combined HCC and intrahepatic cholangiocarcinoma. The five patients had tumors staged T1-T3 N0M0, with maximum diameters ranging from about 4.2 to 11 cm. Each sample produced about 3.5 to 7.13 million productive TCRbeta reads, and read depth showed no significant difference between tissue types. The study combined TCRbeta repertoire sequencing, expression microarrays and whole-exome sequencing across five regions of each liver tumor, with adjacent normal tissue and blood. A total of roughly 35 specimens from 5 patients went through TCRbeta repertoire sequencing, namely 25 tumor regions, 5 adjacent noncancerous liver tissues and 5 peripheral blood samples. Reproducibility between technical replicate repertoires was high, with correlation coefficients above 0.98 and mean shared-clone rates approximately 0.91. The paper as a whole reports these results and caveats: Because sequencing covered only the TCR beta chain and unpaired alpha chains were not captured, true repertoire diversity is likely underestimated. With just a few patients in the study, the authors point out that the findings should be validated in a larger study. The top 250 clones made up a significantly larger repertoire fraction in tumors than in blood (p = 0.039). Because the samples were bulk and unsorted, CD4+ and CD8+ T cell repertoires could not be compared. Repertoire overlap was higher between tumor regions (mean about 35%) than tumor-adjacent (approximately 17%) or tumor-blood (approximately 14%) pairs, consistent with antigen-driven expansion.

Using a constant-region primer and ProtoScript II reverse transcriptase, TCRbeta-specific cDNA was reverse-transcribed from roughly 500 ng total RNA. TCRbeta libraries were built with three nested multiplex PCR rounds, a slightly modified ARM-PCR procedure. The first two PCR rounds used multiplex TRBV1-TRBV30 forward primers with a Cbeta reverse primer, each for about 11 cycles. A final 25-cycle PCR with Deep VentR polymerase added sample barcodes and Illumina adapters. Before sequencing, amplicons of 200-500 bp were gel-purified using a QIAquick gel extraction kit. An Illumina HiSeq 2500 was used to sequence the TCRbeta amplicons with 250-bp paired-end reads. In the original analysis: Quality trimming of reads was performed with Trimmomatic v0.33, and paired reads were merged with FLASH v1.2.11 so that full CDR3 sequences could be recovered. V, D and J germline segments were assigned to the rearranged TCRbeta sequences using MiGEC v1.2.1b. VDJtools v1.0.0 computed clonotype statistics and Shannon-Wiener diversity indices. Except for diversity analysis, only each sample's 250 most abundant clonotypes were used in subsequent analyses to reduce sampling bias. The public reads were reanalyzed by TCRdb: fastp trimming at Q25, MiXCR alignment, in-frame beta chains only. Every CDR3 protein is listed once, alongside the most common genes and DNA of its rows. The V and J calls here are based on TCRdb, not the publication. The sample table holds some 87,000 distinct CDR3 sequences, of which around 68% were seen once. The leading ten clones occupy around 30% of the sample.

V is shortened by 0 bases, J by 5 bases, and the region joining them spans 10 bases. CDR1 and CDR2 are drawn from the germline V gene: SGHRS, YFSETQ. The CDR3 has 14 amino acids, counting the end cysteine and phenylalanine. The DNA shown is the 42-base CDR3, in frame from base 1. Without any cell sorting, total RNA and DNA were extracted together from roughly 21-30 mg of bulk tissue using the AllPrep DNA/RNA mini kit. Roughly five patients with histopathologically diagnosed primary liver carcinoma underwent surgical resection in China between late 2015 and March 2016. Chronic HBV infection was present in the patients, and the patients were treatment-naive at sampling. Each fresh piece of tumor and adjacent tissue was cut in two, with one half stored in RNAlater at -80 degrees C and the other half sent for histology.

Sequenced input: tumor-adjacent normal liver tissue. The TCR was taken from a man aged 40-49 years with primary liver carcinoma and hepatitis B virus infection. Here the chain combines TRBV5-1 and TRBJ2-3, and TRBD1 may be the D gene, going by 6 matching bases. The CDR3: CASSLDLQGDTQYF. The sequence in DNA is TGCGCCAGCAGCTTGGATTTACAGGGAGATACGCAGTATTTT.